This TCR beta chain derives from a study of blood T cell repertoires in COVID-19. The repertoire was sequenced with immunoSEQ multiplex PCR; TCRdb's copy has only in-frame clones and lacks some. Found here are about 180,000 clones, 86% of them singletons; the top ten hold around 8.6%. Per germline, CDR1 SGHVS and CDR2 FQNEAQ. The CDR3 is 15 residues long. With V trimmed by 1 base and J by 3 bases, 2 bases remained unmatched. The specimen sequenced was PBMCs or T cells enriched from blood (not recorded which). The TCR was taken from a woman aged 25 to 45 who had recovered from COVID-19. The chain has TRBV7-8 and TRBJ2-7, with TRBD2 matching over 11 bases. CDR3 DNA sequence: TGTGCCAGCAGCTTAGGGCTAGCGGGAGGCTACGAGCAGTACTTC. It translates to CASSLGLAGGYEQYF. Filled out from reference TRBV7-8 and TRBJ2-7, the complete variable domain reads GAGVSQSPRYKVAKRGQDVALRCDPISGHVSLFWYQQALGQGPEFLTYFQNEAQLDKSGLPSDRFFAERPEGSVSTLKIQRTQQEDSAVYLCASSLGLAGGYEQYFGPGTRLTVT.